Listed below are T cell receptor beta chains from one sample, sequenced in a study of blood T cell repertoires in COVID-19. Clones were read by immunoSEQ multiplex PCR, and TCRdb kept only the in-frame ones, dropping some. The data show around 250,000 clones, roughly 89% seen once. The material sequenced was peripheral blood. These receptor sequences come from a woman aged 40 to 50 who had recovered from COVID-19. CDR3s include the opening cysteine and the closing phenylalanine or tryptophan. Fields, in order: J gene, clone size, V gene, D gene, CDR3 protein, CDR3 DNA. D genes are given only for firm matches. Part of the rows lack a size; the others show once, few, many or a class for expanded clones.

j_call: TRBJ1-1
clone_size: NA
v_call: TRBV9
d_call: NA
cdr3_aa: CASSTIRTEAFF
cdr3_nt: TGTGCCAGCAGCACTATTAGGACTGAAGCTTTCTTT

j_call: TRBJ1-1
clone_size: NA
v_call: TRBV5-1
d_call: NA
cdr3_aa: CASSPGQNEAFF
cdr3_nt: TGCGCCAGCAGCCCCGGACAGAATGAAGCTTTCTTT

j_call: TRBJ1-1
clone_size: NA
v_call: TRBV20-1
d_call: NA
cdr3_aa: CSAIAGVRAFF
cdr3_nt: TGCAGCGCCATAGCGGGGGTGAGAGCTTTCTTT

j_call: TRBJ1-6
clone_size: NA
v_call: TRBV3-1/TRBV3-2
d_call: NA
cdr3_aa: CASSTSTGGDNSPLHF
cdr3_nt: TGTGCCAGCAGTACATCGACTGGGGGGGATAATTCACCCCTCCACTTT

j_call: TRBJ1-5
clone_size: NA
v_call: TRBV18
d_call: TRBD1
cdr3_aa: CASSTGQGYNQPQHF
cdr3_nt: TGTGCCAGCTCAACCGGACAGGGCTACAATCAGCCCCAGCATTTT

j_call: TRBJ2-6
clone_size: NA
v_call: TRBV27
d_call: NA
cdr3_aa: CASSFGAELTGANVLTF
cdr3_nt: TGTGCCAGCAGTTTTGGCGCGGAACTTACTGGGGCCAACGTCCTGACTTTC

j_call: TRBJ2-7
clone_size: NA
v_call: TRBV28
d_call: TRBD2
cdr3_aa: CASSSGGSSEQYF
cdr3_nt: TGTGCCAGCAGTTCGGGGGGTAGCAGCGAGCAGTACTTC

j_call: TRBJ2-1
clone_size: NA
v_call: TRBV6-6
d_call: NA
cdr3_aa: CASSYSQQGVNDEQFF
cdr3_nt: TGTGCCAGCAGTTATTCCCAACAGGGTGTGAATGATGAGCAGTTCTTC

j_call: TRBJ1-3
clone_size: few
v_call: TRBV7-2
d_call: NA
cdr3_aa: CASRLVPRGKGPIYF
cdr3_nt: TGTGCCAGCAGATTGGTACCCAGGGGTAAAGGCCCCATATATTTT

j_call: TRBJ1-2
clone_size: NA
v_call: TRBV6-4
d_call: TRBD1
cdr3_aa: CASSVPRQGGPNYGYTF
cdr3_nt: TGTGCCAGCAGTGTCCCGCGACAGGGGGGTCCTAACTATGGCTACACCTTC